This T cell receptor beta chain was sequenced during a study of a mutant IDH1 vaccine in newly diagnosed glioma. Note on this clone: What it binds is not known.

Some clones are missing from TCRdb's copy, which holds only in-frame ones; the method was immunoSEQ multiplex PCR. This sample has about 60,000 clones, with less than 90% found just once. Time point given: week 47, end of study. The study gave 300 ug of mutant IDH1 20-mer peptide per vaccine dose, with topical imiquimod. Astrocytomas found in donors were new, WHO grade 3 or 4, IDH1-mutant and ATRX-lost. Germline lookup yields CDR1 SGHRS and CDR2 YFSETQ. The length of the CDR3 is 14 residues. V was clipped by 4 bases and J by 2 bases; unmatched bases: 6. The chain has TRBV5-1 and TRBJ2-7; 7 nucleotides align to TRBD1. This clonotype was obtained from a woman aged 45-59 years with glioma. Specimen: PBMCs, collected from a glioma patient whose treatment included an IDH1 peptide vaccine. The CDR3 sequence: CASSPRDSTYEQYF. The DNA for the CDR3 is TGCGCCAGCAGCCCCCGGGACAGTACCTACGAGCAGTACTTC. The full variable domain, with the rest looked up from reference TRBV5-1 and TRBJ2-7, is KAGVTQTPRYLIKTRGQQVTLSCSPISGHRSVSWYQQTPGQGLQFLFEYFSETQRNKGNFPGRFSGRQFSNSRSEMNVSTLELGDSALYLCASSPRDSTYEQYFGPGTRLTVT.